These 30 T cell receptor beta chains share one sample of origin, sequenced in a study of CD8 T cells in ankylosing spondylitis. TCRdb redid the calling of the 5' RACE reads with MiXCR, one entry per CDR3 protein. Of over 60,000 distinct CDR3 sequences listed, 5.3% are singletons. The sample was blood, either unsorted or a sorted T cell fraction (not recorded which). Receptors originate from a male donor with ankylosing spondylitis or in good health (not recorded which).

Many counts were recorded for this clonotype. V usage is TRBV20-1 and J usage is TRBJ1-6; D might be TRBD1 (5 bases). CDR3 length: 14 residues. Trimming left V 5 bases short and J 5 bases short, with 13 bases between. Germline loops: CDR1 DFQATT, CDR2 SNEGSKA (reference sequence). The CDR3 here is CSAWGGANNSPLHF. CDR3 bases: TGCAGTGCTTGGGGAGGGGCGAATAATTCACCCCTCCACTTT.

This clonotype has a count of ten or more. This chain joins TRBV4-2 and TRBJ2-7, with a tentative D call TRBD2 (5 bases). The CDR3 runs 15 residues. Trimming shortened V by 0 bases and J by 6 bases, and 15 bases separated the two germline ends. CDR1 is LGHNA, CDR2 YNFKEQ, per germline. The CDR3, as DNA: TGTGCCAGCAGCCAAGATCGAGGGAAGAGGAGCGAGCAGTACTTC. Protein sequence: CASSQDRGKRSEQYF.

This clonotype has ten or more counts. Germline is not matched at one junction end, which may reflect a read error. V gene TRBV7-8 combines with J gene TRBJ2-3; D is unresolved. This CDR3 contains 13 residues. From germline, CDR1 is SGHVS and CDR2 FQNEAQ. The CDR3 DNA reads TGTGCCAGCAGATTAGCATCGACAGATACGCAGTATTTT. Amino acid sequence: CASRLASTDTQYF.

This clonotype was observed many times. V is TRBV5-1 and J is TRBJ2-3; D is undetermined. The germline V and J ends were trimmed by 0 bases and 5 bases, with 7 bases remaining between them. The germline V gene has CDR1 SGHRS and CDR2 YFSETQ. The CDR3 is 13 amino acids. The CDR3 nucleotides are TGCGCCAGCAGCTTGGAGTATGAAGATACGCAGTATTTT. Translating it yields CASSLEYEDTQYF.

There are many counts of this clonotype. V usage is TRBV11-3 and J usage is TRBJ2-7; D may be TRBD1 or TRBD2 (5 bases each). Germline V gene data show CDR1 as SGHNT and CDR2 as YENEEA. The CDR3 sequence is 16 residues long. With 1 base removed from V and 2 bases from J, the gap between germline ends came to 15 bases. The CDR3 loop reads CASSLVGGRGPYEQYF. CDR3 nucleotides: TGTGCCAGCAGCTTAGTCGGCGGAAGGGGACCCTACGAGCAGTACTTC.

This clonotype came up many times. This chain connects TRBV28 to TRBJ1-6; TRBD1 matches at 7 bases. V dropped 5 bases and J dropped 8; count of bases not matched to a gene: 6. This CDR3 region has 14 residues. In germline, CDR1 is MDHEN, CDR2 SYDVKM. As DNA, the CDR3 is TGTGCCAGCAGTCTAGGGGGCCCCCATTCACCCCTCCACTTT. Translating gives CASSLGGPHSPLHF. The whole variable domain, filled in from reference TRBV28 and TRBJ1-6, reads DVKVTQSSRYLVKRTGEKVFLECVQDMDHENMFWYRQDPGLGLRLIYFSYDVKMKEKGDIPEGYSVSREKKERFSLILESASTNQTSMYLCASSLGGPHSPLHFGNGTRLTVT.

This clonotype was detected many times. The J gene is TRBJ2-6, the V gene TRBV20-1; a possible D gene is TRBD1 (5 bases). Germline lookup yields CDR1 DFQATT and CDR2 SNEGSKA (reference sequence). Trimming left V 3 bases short and J 0 bases short, with 18 bases between. The CDR3 sequence is 18 residues long. The CDR3 sequence: CSARETGFPISGANVLTF. As DNA, the CDR3 is TGCAGTGCTAGGGAAACAGGTTTCCCCATCTCTGGGGCCAACGTCCTGACTTTC.

This clonotype was counted many times. The V and J genes are TRBV18 and TRBJ1-6; no clear D. The CDR3 runs to 15 residues. Germline V gene data show CDR1 as KGHSH and CDR2 as LQKENI. V was clipped by 3 bases and J by 7 bases, with 13 bases between them. The chain's CDR3 is CASSPGQAKNSPLHF. CDR3 bases: TGTGCCAGCTCACCCGGGCAGGCAAAGAATTCACCCCTCCACTTT.

This clonotype was seen many times. The chain has TRBV5-1 and TRBJ1-5; 12 bases line up with TRBD1. The V and J ends lost 4 bases and 6 bases, in that order; junction bases with no gene match: 8. This CDR3 has 16 residues. The germline gives CDR1 SGHRS, CDR2 YFSETQ. Here the CDR3 reads CASSPTGTGGGQPQHF. As DNA, the CDR3 is TGCGCCAGCAGCCCAACCGGGACAGGGGGCGGTCAGCCCCAGCATTTT.

This clonotype was observed at least ten times. This rearrangement joins TRBV3-1 to TRBJ2-1; 11 nucleotides match TRBD2. Per the germline V gene, CDR1 is LGHDT and CDR2 is YNNKEL (reference sequence). The CDR3 is 15 amino acids. The trim removed 4 bases at V and 5 bases at J, leaving 4 bases unmatched. The CDR3: CASSPGLAGDNEQFF. The CDR3 nucleotides read TGTGCCAGCAGCCCTGGACTAGCGGGCGACAATGAGCAGTTCTTC.

In this sample, this clonotype turned up many times. The V gene is TRBV27, the J gene TRBJ1-5; no firm D call. Germline V gene lookup returns CDR1 MNHEY and CDR2 SMNVEV (reference sequence). This CDR3 region has 13 residues. V was cut by 0 bases and J by 5 bases, with 5 bases left in between. Here the CDR3 reads CASSLSPDQPQHF. CDR3 bases: TGTGCCAGCAGTTTATCCCCAGATCAGCCCCAGCATTTT.

This clonotype came up many times. V gene TRBV20-1 combines with J gene TRBJ1-1; D is undetermined. The CDR3 runs 12 residues. Deletions cut 0 bases from V and 6 bases from J, with 8 bases between. Germline CDR1 and CDR2: DFQATT and SNEGSKA (reference sequence). For the CDR3, the DNA is TGCAGTGCTAGAGACCGTCCCTCTGAAGCTTTCTTT. It translates to CSARDRPSEAFF.

This clonotype was seen at least ten times. The gene calls are TRBV29-1 and TRBJ2-7; D gene uncertain. CDR1 is SQVTM, CDR2 ANQGSEA, per germline. V was shortened by 0 bases and J by 7 bases, with 7 bases between the two germline ends. This CDR3 contains 11 residues. In DNA form, the CDR3 reads TGCAGCGTTGAAGATACGGATGAGCAGTACTTC. It translates to CSVEDTDEQYF.

The V and J genes are TRBV7-7 and TRBJ2-3; 11 nucleotides agree with TRBD2. CDR1 and CDR2 (germline): SSHAT, FNYEAQ (reference sequence). V lost 11 bases and J lost 2; bases outside the gene matches: 18. CDR3 length equals 18 residues. The CDR3 bases are TGTGCCGTCGGAGGGCTTCTAGCGGGGGGACTATACACAGATACGCAGTATTTT. Protein: CAVGGLLAGGLYTDTQYF. The entire variable domain, with the rest obtained from reference TRBV7-7 and TRBJ2-3, is as follows: GAGVSQSPRYKVTKRGQDVTLRCDPISSHATLYWYQQALGQGPEFLTYFNYEAQPDKSGLPSDRFSAERPEGSISTLTIQRTEQRDSAMYRCAVGGLLAGGLYTDTQYFGPGTRLTVL.

Ten or more counts support this clonotype. The rearrangement joins TRBV20-1 to TRBJ1-2; TRBD1 might be the D (5 bases). This CDR3 contains 14 residues. The germline CDR1 and CDR2 sequences are DFQATT and SNEGSKA (reference sequence). V gave up 0 bases and J gave up 1 base, with 9 bases separating them. The CDR3 spells CSARDQGSNYGYTF. The CDR3 DNA sequence: TGCAGTGCTAGAGATCAGGGTAGTAACTATGGCTACACCTTC.

This clonotype showed up many times. Because the CDR3's place on the DNA is in doubt, the DNA is left out and the CDR3 is given as listed by TCRdb. This chain joins TRBV28 and TRBJ2-2. From its first to its last residue, the CDR3 has 12 amino acids. Germline lookup yields CDR1 MDHEN and CDR2 SYDVKM. Here the CDR3 reads CASSLTFGELFF.

The table lists this clonotype with many counts. The chain carries TRBV7-9 and TRBJ1-1, with D possibly matching TRBD1 (5 bases). V gave up 7 bases and J gave up 0 bases, with 12 bases separating them. Germline V CDR1 and CDR2: SEHNR, FQNEAQ (reference sequence). The CDR3 runs 14 residues. This CDR3 is CASIQDVMNTEAFF. DNA of the CDR3: TGTGCCAGCATACAGGATGTAATGAACACTGAAGCTTTCTTT.

There are many counts of this clonotype. This chain links TRBV4-1 with TRBJ2-7, with 7 nucleotides matching TRBD1. From germline, CDR1 is MGHRA and CDR2 YSYEKL. J gave up 4 bases and V 5 bases, and 8 bases lay outside the gene matches. The CDR3 is made up of 14 amino acids. CDR3 residues: CASSSGTDGYEQYF. CDR3 DNA: TGCGCCAGCAGCTCCGGGACAGACGGATACGAGCAGTACTTC.

In its sample, this clonotype was seen many times. This sequence joins TRBV19 and TRBJ1-1; 7 bases are a match to TRBD1. The ends lost 11 bases at V and 7 bases at J; junction bases unmatched: 13. The CDR3 covers 13 residues. CDR1 and CDR2 from the germline V gene are LNHDA and SQIVND (reference sequence). The CDR3 coding sequence is TGTGCCGCCGCACAGGGGCCCGGGGTTGAAGCTTTCTTT. It specifies CAAAQGPGVEAFF. The whole variable domain, remainder taken from reference TRBV19 and TRBJ1-1, is DGGITQSPKYLFRKEGQNVTLSCEQNLNHDAMYWYRQDPGQGLRLIYYSQIVNDFQKGDIAEGYSVSREKKESFPLTVTSAQKNPTAFYLCAAAQGPGVEAFFGQGTRLTVV.

This clonotype was seen ten or more times. V and J are TRBV6-1 and TRBJ2-1; D might be TRBD1 or TRBD2, each matching 7 bases. The CDR3 runs to 15 residues. Germline CDR1 reads MNHNS; CDR2 reads SASEGT. V was cut by 7 bases and J by 3 bases, with 16 bases left in between. The CDR3 here is CASTGGQYYYNEQFF. In DNA form, the CDR3 reads TGTGCCAGCACGGGGGGACAGTACTACTACAATGAGCAGTTCTTC.

Ten or more counts support this clonotype. The chain uses TRBV9 and TRBJ2-1; D is undetermined. V was trimmed by 0 bases and J by 4 bases, leaving 8 bases between them. Germline CDR1 SGDLS, CDR2 YYNGEE. The CDR3 loop spans 14 amino acids. This chain's CDR3 is CASSVGAGYNEQFF. CDR3 sequence (DNA): TGTGCCAGCAGCGTAGGCGCCGGGTACAATGAGCAGTTCTTC.

This clonotype was recorded many times. This chain links TRBV4-3 with TRBJ2-5; possible D gene TRBD1, 6 bases. V was pared by 0 bases and J by 4 bases, with 18 bases between. The CDR3 length is 17 residues. Germline V gives CDR1 LGHNA, CDR2 YSLEER. The chain's CDR3 is CASSQETPRGVGETQYF. CDR3 in DNA: TGCGCCAGCAGCCAAGAGACCCCCAGGGGTGTGGGAGAGACCCAGTACTTC.

This clonotype appeared a few times. V gene TRBV10-3 combines with J gene TRBJ1-6; a weak D match, TRBD1 (5 bases). V gave up 9 bases and J gave up 6 bases, with 9 bases separating them. Germline V gives CDR1 ENHRY, CDR2 SYGVKD. This CDR3 region has 12 residues. CDR3: CAMGTSNSPLHF. CDR3 DNA sequence: TGTGCCATGGGGACCTCTAATTCACCCCTCCACTTT.

This clonotype was observed at least ten times. This chain connects TRBV5-6 to TRBJ2-1; the D call may be TRBD1 or TRBD2 (5 bases each). The CDR3 is 15 residues long. Trimming removed 4 bases from V and 4 bases from J, with 15 bases in between. From germline, CDR1 is SGHDT and CDR2 YYEEEE. The CDR3 coding sequence is TGTGCCAGCAGCCGGACCGAAGAGGGGTACAATGAGCAGTTCTTC. Its translation is CASSRTEEGYNEQFF. The full variable domain, its missing parts supplied by reference TRBV5-6 and TRBJ2-1, is DAGVTQSPTHLIKTRGQQVTLRCSPKSGHDTVSWYQQALGQGPQFIFQYYEEEERQRGNFPDRFSGHQFPNYSSELNVNALLLGDSALYLCASSRTEEGYNEQFFGPGTRLTVL.

This clonotype was observed many times. This rearrangement joins TRBV14 to TRBJ1-6; TRBD1 might be the D (5 bases). With 0 bases removed from V and 9 bases from J, the gap between germline ends came to 9 bases. CDR3 length equals 14 residues. CDR1 is SGHDN and CDR2 is FVKESK in the germline V gene. CDR3 in DNA: TGTGCCAGCAGCCAAGAAGTTAGGGGTTCACCCCTCCACTTT. Its protein product is CASSQEVRGSPLHF.

This clonotype was seen repeatedly, ten times or more. V gene TRBV7-2 combines with J gene TRBJ1-2, with D possibly TRBD1 on 5 matching bases. Trimming pared 1 base from V and 7 bases from J, leaving 13 bases between. The CDR3 is 14 residues long. In germline, CDR1 is SGHTA, CDR2 FQGNSA. In nucleotides, the CDR3 is TGTGCCAGCAGCTTAGGGCCTGGGGGAGGTGGCTACACCTTC. Residues: CASSLGPGGGGYTF.

This clonotype was picked up many times. V and J are TRBV7-8 and TRBJ2-3; possibly TRBD1 for D (6 bases). V lost 5 bases and J 0 bases, leaving 15 bases between the germline ends. This CDR3 is 16 amino acids long. Germline CDR1 is SGHVS and CDR2 is FQNEAQ. Here the CDR3 reads CASSLSTGISTDTQYF. The CDR3 coding sequence is TGTGCCAGCAGCCTTAGTACAGGGATTAGCACAGATACGCAGTATTTT.

There are many counts of this clonotype. J is TRBJ2-7 and V is TRBV4-3; 11 bases map to TRBD1. The ends lost 4 bases at V and 9 bases at J; junction bases unmatched: 8. The CDR3 loop spans 14 amino acids. Germline V gene lookup returns CDR1 LGHNA and CDR2 YSLEER. The CDR3 region is CASSPEDRGQGQYF. DNA for the CDR3: TGCGCCAGCAGCCCCGAGGACAGGGGGCAGGGGCAGTACTTC.

There are a few counts of this clonotype. This chain uses TRBV18 with TRBJ2-2, with D hard to call. The CDR3 has 14 residues. Germline lookup yields CDR1 KGHSH and CDR2 LQKENI. With 1 base removed from V and 5 bases from J, the gap between germline ends came to 8 bases. The CDR3, as DNA: TGTGCCAGCTCACCACAGTCCGTTACCGGGGAGCTGTTTTTT. It specifies CASSPQSVTGELFF.

In this sample, this clonotype turned up many times. The chain employs TRBV12-3 or TRBV12-4 and TRBJ2-7; tentative D call: TRBD1 (6 bases). This CDR3 region has 14 residues. V gave up 2 bases and J gave up 2 bases, with 10 bases separating them. The CDR3 protein is CASSLRPGAYEQYF. The CDR3 coding sequence is TGTGCCAGCAGTTTAAGGCCAGGGGCCTACGAGCAGTACTTC.